This TCR beta chain is from a study of T cells expressing NK-cell markers. Study-wide points: The contribution of dominant NKG2C+ clonotypes to CD8+ T cells in a handful of donors was roughly 1.0-7.5%. Whether the expanded NKG2C+ T cell clones recognized HCMV remained unclear.

Note on this clonotype: The target antigen is unknown.

Reprocessing the 5' RACE reads, TCRdb reports a single entry for every CDR3 protein and omits DNA. The specimen's table records 350,000 to 450,000 distinct CDR3 sequences. This CDR3 contains 14 residues. The source of this sequence is a man aged 18 to 69 in good health. The gene calls are TRBV12-3 or TRBV12-4 and TRBJ2-1; lacking DNA, the TRBD2 call made by TCRdb goes unchecked. Sequenced sample: blood T cells: a sorted CD56 or NKG2C T cell subset, CD4+ or CD8+ T cells, or bulk PBMC T cells (not recorded which). The CDR3 loop is CASSFVLANNEQFF.